This T cell receptor (beta chain) was identified during a study of response to subunit inactivated influenza vaccine. General study findings and limits: There was a suggestion from the authors that each seasonal influenza vaccination recruits few new T cells.

From the RT-PCR reads, TCRdb called clonotypes with MiXCR, one entry per CDR3 protein. The sample has approximately 230,000 distinct CDR3 sequences, approximately 12% seen once; the top ten hold less than 8.5%. This clonotype was detected a few times. Its antigen is undetermined. The germline gives CDR1 SGHDN, CDR2 FVKESK. V lost 4 bases and J 0 bases, leaving 13 bases between the germline ends. The CDR3 totals 16 residues. The chain has TRBV14 and TRBJ2-1, with unresolved D. The specimen was non-naive T cells sorted from PBMCs, collected less than 15 days before vaccination. The clonotype originates from a man aged 50 to 59 who received an inactivated influenza vaccine. CDR3: CASSLSLYSSYNEQFF. The DNA of the CDR3 is TGTGCCAGCAGCCTTTCCCTATACAGCTCCTACAATGAGCAGTTCTTC.